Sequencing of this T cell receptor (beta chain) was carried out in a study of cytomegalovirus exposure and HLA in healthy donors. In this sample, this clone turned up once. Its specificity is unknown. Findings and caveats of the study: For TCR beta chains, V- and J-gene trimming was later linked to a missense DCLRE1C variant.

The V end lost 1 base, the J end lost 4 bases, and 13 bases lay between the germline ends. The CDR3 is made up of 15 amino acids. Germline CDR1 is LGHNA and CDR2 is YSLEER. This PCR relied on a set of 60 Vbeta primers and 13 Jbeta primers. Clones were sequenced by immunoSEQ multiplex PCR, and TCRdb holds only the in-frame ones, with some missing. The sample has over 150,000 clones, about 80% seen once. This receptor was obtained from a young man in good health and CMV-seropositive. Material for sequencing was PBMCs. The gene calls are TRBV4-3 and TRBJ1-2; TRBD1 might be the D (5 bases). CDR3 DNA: TGCGCCAGCAGCCAAGTGGGGGGGAACAGCTATGGCTACACCTTC. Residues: CASSQVGGNSYGYTF.